This TCR beta chain came from a study of blood T cells in healthy people across ages (dated by TCRdb to between 2014 and 2016). A note on the overall study: In model experiments, template switching captured about one uniquely barcoded TCR beta cDNA molecule for every two T cells. Age-related changes in TCR beta repertoire diversity were measured in the study by deep sequencing normalized with unique cDNA molecular identifiers. The donors were divided into four age groups: young (average around 17 years), middle-aged (approximately 41), aged (approximately 59) and long-lived (roughly 82). To avoid experimental bias, donors of different ages were distributed randomly across sequencing lanes. Using the same blood draw, the study looked at two additional independent replicas of 1 million unique cDNA reads for two donors, one aged 18 to 30 and the other aged 80 or older. Findings and caveats that apply to the study as a whole: Estimates of total diversity based on one million sequenced T cells were considered lower bounds and underestimates. Donor CMV infection status was unknown, potentially confounding age-related changes in expanded clonotypes. Compared with the aged group, the long-lived group had more naive CD4+ T cells, fewer expanded clones and increased TCR diversity, a pattern suggesting age selection. Observed TCR beta diversity correlated strongly with the percentage of naive T cells measured by flow cytometry. Observed TCR beta diversity per million T cells fell roughly linearly with age, and a significant reduction was already apparent by age about 36. Since profiling was done on bulk unsorted PBMCs, naive and antigen-experienced compartments could not be conclusively compared.

Library creation used 5' RACE. Instrument used: Illumina HiSeq 2500. A second PCR of roughly 7 to 12 cycles was performed with a sample-barcoded 5' primer and a J-beta primer mix. A template-switch 5' adaptor carrying 12 random nucleotides introduced a unique molecular identifier onto each TCR beta cDNA molecule. Each sample yielded at least 2.5 million CDR3-containing paired-end reads. The Mint cDNA synthesis kit, primed by a TRBC-specific oligonucleotide, was used to synthesize first-strand cDNA from all RNA. Following uracil-DNA glycosylase treatment, all cDNA underwent a first 18-cycle PCR with the universal primers M1SS and BC2_uni_R. As for the authors' bioinformatics: Normalization of each sample was performed by random selection of 1 million high-quality reads, each carrying a distinct molecular identifier. Reads with shared molecular identifiers were discarded instead of being binned into consensus sequences. MiTCR, with a Q25 quality threshold and the strictest error-elimination algorithm, was used for CDR3 identification, clonotype clustering and error correction. Lower-bound total TCR beta diversity was estimated with a nonparametric unseen species model using Euler transformation. TCRdb trimmed public reads at Q25 via fastp, called clones via MiXCR and kept in-frame beta chains. Every entry covers one CDR3 protein and lists the most common genes and DNA from its rows. The V and J calls follow TCRdb's processing rather than the paper's. The sample yields about 1 million distinct CDR3 sequences; under 45% were counted once. Under 20% of the sample rests with the top ten.

This clonotype was counted a few times. This clone's antigen is unknown. Per-base qualities were not stored, and no clone one base away is much larger. The roughly 39 donors, aged roughly 6 to 95 years, were systemically healthy Caucasian individuals from Russia. Each donor gave 9 to 10 milliliters of peripheral blood, collected into EDTA-treated Vacutainer tubes. Ficoll-Paque density-gradient centrifugation was used to isolate PBMCs, with at least 7 million obtained per sample. Total RNA, at least 5 micrograms per sample, was extracted from PBMCs with Trizol reagent. Naive CD45RAhigh/CD27high T cell percentages were measured by flow cytometry on a PBMC aliquot from every donor. The TCR comes from a woman aged 55-75 years in good health. The sample comprised blood.

The CDR3 here reads CSVLTGPYEQYF. The nucleotides read TGCAGCGTCTTGACAGGGCCCTACGAGCAGTACTTC. Recombination connected TRBV29-1 to TRBJ2-7, with 7 bases matching TRBD1. CDR1 and CDR2, looked up from the germline V gene, are SQVTM and ANQGSEA. V is pruned by 6 bases and J by 2 bases, leaving 4 bases of the junction without a gene match. The CDR3 starts with the cysteine, ends with the phenylalanine, and has 12 residues. Just the 36-base CDR3 DNA is kept, in frame starting at base 1.